One sample yielded the 26 T cell receptor beta chains listed below, sequenced in a study of blood T cell repertoires in COVID-19. Produced via immunoSEQ multiplex PCR; TCRdb's table is partial and in-frame only. Here the sample spans 130,000 or so clones, about 75% being singletons. The sequenced sample was peripheral blood. The receptor source for this set is a man older than 75 with acute or convalescent COVID-19.

This clone occurred once. The chain employs TRBV30 and TRBJ2-1, with TRBD1 identical over 7 bases. With V trimmed by 0 bases and J by 12 bases, 5 bases remained unmatched. The CDR3 is 12 residues long. Germline CDR1 and CDR2: GTSNPN and SVGIG (reference sequence). The CDR3 DNA reads as TGTGCCTGGAGTGTACACCGGGACAGGCAGTTCTTC. This sequence encodes CAWSVHRDRQFF.

The chain couples TRBV6-5 to TRBJ2-5, with D possibly being TRBD2 (6 bases). The V gene's germline CDR1 is MNHEY and CDR2 SVGAGI. The V and J ends lost 4 bases and 3 bases respectively, with 15 bases between them. CDR3 length equals 15 residues. CDR3 sequence reads: CASSFQGWEEETQYF. The CDR3 region has the DNA TGTGCCAGCAGTTTTCAAGGGTGGGAGGAAGAGACCCAGTACTTC.

The chain carries TRBV5-1 and TRBJ2-2; TRBD1 matches 7 bases. The CDR3 loop spans 15 amino acids. Germline-derived CDR1 and CDR2 are SGHRS and YFSETQ. Trimming at V came to 4 bases and at J to 0 bases, leaving 3 bases not matched to a gene. The CDR3 nucleotides read TGCGCCAGCAGCACTCAGGGGGCGAACACCGGGGAGCTGTTTTTT. Translated, it gives CASSTQGANTGELFF.

This clone was picked up a small number of times. The CDR3 here is CASSKIGQGGSGANVLTF. The CDR3 coding sequence is TGTGCCAGCAGCAAAATCGGACAGGGAGGCTCTGGGGCCAACGTCCTGACTTTC. The rearrangement uses TRBV9 and TRBJ2-6; 8 positions agree with TRBD1. Looked up from germline, CDR1 is SGDLS and CDR2 is YYNGEE. The V gene end was trimmed by 4 bases and the J gene end by 0 bases; junction bases not matched to a gene: 9. This CDR3 has 18 amino acids.

The rearrangement uses TRBV28 and TRBJ2-7; tentatively, D is TRBD2 (6 bases). The germline CDR1 and CDR2 sequences are MDHEN and SYDVKM. Trimming removed 0 bases from V and 0 bases from J, with 9 bases in between. There are 15 residues in the CDR3. Here the CDR3 DNA reads TGTGCCAGCAGTTTATGGGGGGGAAGCTCCTACGAGCAGTACTTC. The encoded protein is CASSLWGGSSYEQYF.

This clone was detected only a few times. The CDR3: CASSSLFVNTEAFF. In DNA form, the CDR3 reads TGTGCCAGCAGCTCCCTGTTTGTGAACACTGAAGCTTTCTTT. J is TRBJ1-1 and V is TRBV5-4; D unresolved. The CDR3 loop spans 14 amino acids. V shed 3 bases and J shed 0 bases, with 9 bases lying between them. Germline values: CDR1 SGHNT, CDR2 YYREEE (reference sequence).

This rearrangement joins TRBV10-3 to TRBJ1-3; the match to TRBD1 covers 10 bases. Germline loops: CDR1 ENHRY, CDR2 SYGVKD. The CDR3 consists of 16 residues. Trimming took 6 bases from V and 0 from J; bases not matched to a gene: 5. CDR3 loop: CAIRDRGTSSGNTIYF. The CDR3 DNA follows: TGTGCCATCAGGGACAGGGGGACTAGCTCTGGAAACACCATATATTTT.

V and J are TRBV27 and TRBJ2-1; D might be TRBD2 (7 bases). The CDR3 is 14 amino acids. Germline lookup yields CDR1 MNHEY and CDR2 SMNVEV (reference sequence). Trimming cost V 9 bases and J 4 bases, with 16 bases left between them. The CDR3 DNA sequence: TGTGCCAGTCACAGGGAGGGGGAATACAATGAGCAGTTCTTC. Its protein product is CASHREGEYNEQFF.

The V gene is TRBV30, the J gene TRBJ1-3, with D unclear. The germline CDR1 and CDR2 sequences are GTSNPN and SVGIG (reference sequence). The CDR3 loop spans 12 amino acids. The V and J ends lost 3 bases and 0 bases respectively, with 3 bases between them. The CDR3 DNA reads TGTGCCTGGAGGAGCTCTGGAAACACCATATATTTT. Protein: CAWRSSGNTIYF.

A remark on this clone: Other DNA sequences in this sample translate to the same CDR3. The chain carries TRBV18 and TRBJ2-5, with TRBD1 matching over 10 bases. CDR1 is KGHSH, CDR2 LQKENI, per germline. V lost 3 bases, J lost 4 bases, and 5 bases stayed unmatched. The CDR3 length is 15 residues. The CDR3 is CASSPRTGGGETQYF. The CDR3 nucleotides are TGTGCCAGCTCACCGCGGACAGGGGGGGGAGAGACCCAGTACTTC. Supplemented by reference TRBV18 and TRBJ2-5, the full variable domain reads NAGVMQNPRHLVRRRGQEARLRCSPMKGHSHVYWYRQLPEEGLKFMVYLQKENIIDESGMPKERFSAEFPKEGPSILRIQQVVRGDSAAYFCASSPRTGGGETQYFGPGTRLLVL.

The chain uses TRBV5-1 and TRBJ2-5; 15 bases match TRBD2. This CDR3 comprises 19 residues. The germline V gene encodes CDR1 SGHRS and CDR2 YFSETQ. Losses at the gene ends were 3 bases for V and 5 bases for J; bases not matched to a gene: 14. The CDR3 DNA follows: TGCGCCAGCAGCTCACTCGGGGGACTAGCGGGGGGTTATGGTGAGACCCAGTACTTC. Its protein product is CASSSLGGLAGGYGETQYF. Together with reference TRBV5-1 and TRBJ2-5, the CDR3 gives the full variable domain: KAGVTQTPRYLIKTRGQQVTLSCSPISGHRSVSWYQQTPGQGLQFLFEYFSETQRNKGNFPGRFSGRQFSNSRSEMNVSTLELGDSALYLCASSSLGGLAGGYGETQYFGPGTRLLVL.

The rearrangement links TRBV27 to TRBJ1-2; no definite D call. Germline V gene data show CDR1 as MNHEY and CDR2 as SMNVEV (reference sequence). The length of the CDR3 is 13 residues. V lost 6 bases and J lost 3, with 11 bases in between. The chain's CDR3 is CASRPIGDYGYTF. The DNA of the CDR3 is TGTGCCAGCAGACCAATCGGGGACTATGGCTACACCTTC.

V is TRBV6-6 and J is TRBJ2-7, with D unclear. Trimming left V 1 base short and J 2 bases short, with 6 bases between. Germline lookup yields CDR1 MNHNY and CDR2 SVGAGI (reference sequence). This CDR3 is built from 13 residues. The CDR3 DNA sequence: TGTGCCAGCAGTTACTTGACTCCCTACGAGCAGTACTTC. This codes for CASSYLTPYEQYF.

The rearrangement uses TRBV6-5 and TRBJ1-2; TRBD1 agrees at 10 bases. The CDR3 totals 14 residues. V shed 6 bases and J 2 bases; nucleotides not matched to a gene: 3. CDR1 MNHEY and CDR2 SVGAGI come from the germline V gene. The CDR3 region is CASRDRGRNYGYTF. DNA of the CDR3: TGTGCCAGCAGAGACAGGGGGCGGAACTATGGCTACACCTTC.

This clone has more than one count but fewer than ten. Other DNA sequences in the same sample also yield this CDR3. The V gene is TRBV19, the J gene TRBJ2-7, with 9 positions matching TRBD1. Germline-derived CDR1 and CDR2 are LNHDA and SQIVND (reference sequence). The CDR3 consists of 14 residues. The trim removed 3 bases at V and 1 base at J, leaving 1 base unmatched. In DNA form, the CDR3 reads TGTGCCAGTAGTATTGGGACAGGGTCCTACGAGCAGTACTTC. Its protein is CASSIGTGSYEQYF.

The V gene is TRBV6-2 or TRBV6-3, the J gene TRBJ1-5; weak D call: TRBD1 (6 bases). Deletions cut 4 bases from V and 6 bases from J, with 16 bases between. In germline, CDR1 is MNHEY, CDR2 SVGEGT. This CDR3 comprises 15 residues. The DNA for the CDR3 is TGTGCCAGCAGTTCGACAGGAACCAGCCGTCAGCCCCAGCATTTT. This codes for CASSSTGTSRQPQHF.

The chain carries TRBV2 and TRBJ2-7; TRBD1 agrees at 9 bases. CDR3 length: 13 amino acids. Germline V lookup: CDR1 SNHLY, CDR2 FYNNEI. Unmatched junction bases numbered 2, after V lost 8 bases and J lost 0 bases. In nucleotides, the CDR3 is TGTGCCAGCCGGGACAGGGTCTCCTACGAGCAGTACTTC. It is translated as CASRDRVSYEQYF.

This clone has more than one count but fewer than ten. The same CDR3 can be traced to other DNA sequences in this sample. The CDR3 DNA reads as TGTGCCAGCAGCTTCCTAGCGGGGGGTAAAGTAGATACGCAGTATTTT. Encoded protein: CASSFLAGGKVDTQYF. The gene calls are TRBV7-2 and TRBJ2-3, with 11 nucleotides matching TRBD2. The V and J ends lost 3 bases and 5 bases, in that order; junction bases with no gene match: 7. The CDR3 spans 16 residues. Germline values: CDR1 SGHTA, CDR2 FQGNSA.

V gene TRBV11-3 combines with J gene TRBJ2-5; D might be TRBD1 (5 bases). Germline V CDR1 and CDR2: SGHNT, YENEEA. V was cut by 2 bases and J by 8 bases, with 15 bases left in between. The CDR3 totals 14 residues. In DNA, the CDR3 is TGTGCCAGCAGCTTACGTCAGGGCCAAGGAACCCAGTACTTC. This gives the protein CASSLRQGQGTQYF.

The chain is built from TRBV3-1 (or the pseudogene TRBV3-2) and TRBJ2-1; TRBD2 matches 10 bases. This CDR3 has 16 amino acids. CDR1 and CDR2 from the germline V gene are LGHDT and YNNKEL (reference sequence). The V segment lost 4 bases and the J segment 6 bases; nucleotides outside the gene matches: 9. CDR3: CASSPFTSGDGNEQFF. The DNA for the CDR3 is TGTGCCAGCAGCCCTTTCACTAGCGGGGATGGCAATGAGCAGTTCTTC.

The chain joins TRBV7-3 to TRBJ1-6, with D maybe TRBD1 (5 bases). V was shortened by 4 bases and J by 5 bases, with 9 bases between the two germline ends. There are 14 residues in the CDR3. Germline lookup yields CDR1 SGHTA and CDR2 FQGTGA. CDR3 coding DNA: TGTGCCAGCAGCTCGGGACTTCATAATTCACCCCTCCACTTT. The encoded protein is CASSSGLHNSPLHF.

This clone has only a few counts. V usage is TRBV9 and J usage is TRBJ2-7; 12 bases line up with TRBD2. The CDR3 runs to 15 residues. The V gene end was trimmed by 2 bases and the J gene end by 5 bases; junction bases not matched to a gene: 5. CDR1 and CDR2 from the germline V gene are SGDLS and YYNGEE. CDR3 residues: CASSVRLAGENEQYF. The CDR3 coding sequence is TGTGCCAGCAGCGTCAGACTAGCGGGGGAAAACGAGCAGTACTTC. Based on the CDR3 plus reference TRBV9 and TRBJ2-7, the full variable domain is DSGVTQTPKHLITATGQRVTLRCSPRSGDLSVYWYQQSLDQGLQFLIQYYNGEERAKGNILERFSAQQFPDLHSELNLSSLELGDSALYFCASSVRLAGENEQYFGPGTRLTVT.

This clone was counted at least ten times. The V and J genes are TRBV5-1 and TRBJ1-6; 8 bases line up with TRBD1. The CDR3 is 19 residues long. Germline CDR1 SGHRS, CDR2 YFSETQ. Trimming removed 0 bases from V and 2 bases from J; junction bases left unmatched: 10. As DNA, the CDR3 is TGCGCCAGCAGCTTGGGACAGGGGAAAGTTAGCACCTATAATTCACCCCTCCACTTT. Its translation is CASSLGQGKVSTYNSPLHF.

This sequence joins TRBV28 and TRBJ2-1; 7 nucleotides line up with TRBD2. After removal of 3 bases from V and 2 bases from J, the junction contained 4 bases not matched to a gene. CDR3 length: 15 residues. Germline CDR1 MDHEN, CDR2 SYDVKM. CDR3 bases: TGTGCCAGCAGTTTCGGGGGGAGTACCTACAATGAGCAGTTCTTC. It is translated as CASSFGGSTYNEQFF.

The sample holds one count of this clone. The genes are TRBV28 and TRBJ2-7; a weak D match, TRBD2 (5 bases). CDR3 length: 15 amino acids. Between the trimmed V and J ends, which lost 2 bases and 6 bases, there was a span of 17 bases. The germline V gene encodes CDR1 MDHEN and CDR2 SYDVKM. In nucleotides, the CDR3 is TGTGCCAGCAGTTTACTGGCGGGTCGTGTGGGCGAGCAGTACTTC. Its translation is CASSLLAGRVGEQYF.

This clone was found a few times. The chain combines TRBV6-5 with TRBJ1-3; 10 positions match TRBD1. Germline CDR1 and CDR2: MNHEY and SVGAGI. The CDR3 extends over 13 amino acids. V was pared by 7 bases and J by 7 bases, with 4 bases of the junction left unmatched. The CDR3 nucleotides are TGTGCCAGCATTTGGGACAGGGGCAACACCATATATTTT. As protein: CASIWDRGNTIYF.